This TCR beta chain was captured in a study of monozygotic twins with inflammatory bowel disease. Study-wide results and caveats: Distinguishing T cell subtypes was not possible. Similarity of repertoires did not differ between concordant and discordant twins, possibly from limited power.

The UMIs contained a 6-nucleotide sample barcode. They were added by template switching during cDNA synthesis. No DNA is given; TCRdb re-called the 5' RACE reads and lists each CDR3 protein once. The sample is made up of more than 300,000 distinct CDR3 sequences, and the top ten hold 2.5% to 3% of it. CDR1 MNHEY and CDR2 SVGAGI come from the germline V gene. This CDR3 has 16 amino acids. Turning to this clonotype: The antigen is not known.

Investigators pulled total RNA out of whole blood and did not sort T cells. This chain connects TRBV6-5 to TRBJ2-2; TCRdb names TRBD1, which stays unverified in the absence of DNA. The TCR sequence derives from a human donor with ulcerative colitis or Crohn's disease, or a healthy co-twin of an affected twin (not recorded which). Sequencing was done on a sample of blood. Here the CDR3 reads CASSYSLQGAPRELFF.